This TCR beta chain was obtained from a study of T cells in Graves' hyperthyroidism and ophthalmopathy. Template material for amplifying TCR beta CDR3 regions consisted of RNA transcripts. TCR CDR3 underwent first-round RT-PCR with the HTBI primer set. TCRdb re-analysed the multiplex PCR reads in MiXCR, keeping a single row per CDR3 protein. The table includes about 700,000 distinct CDR3 sequences, less than 15% detected once. The CDR3 runs 13 residues. Germline V gene data show CDR1 as SNHLY and CDR2 as FYNNEI. Unmatched junction bases numbered 10, after V lost 8 bases and J lost 7 bases. This clonotype came up many times.

Sequenced input: blood. The origin of this receptor is a woman aged 18-30 years with Graves' hyperthyroidism. The chain joins TRBV2 to TRBJ2-5; TRBD1 agrees at 7 bases. CDR3 residues: CASLYRGFGTQYF. Written as DNA, the CDR3 is TGTGCCAGCCTATACAGGGGATTCGGGACCCAGTACTTC. The full variable domain, in which reference TRBV2 and TRBJ2-5 provide the parts outside the CDR3, is EPEVTQTPSHQVTQMGQEVILRCVPISNHLYFYWYRQILGQKVEFLVSFYNNEISEKSEIFDDQFSVERPDGSNFTLKIRSTKLEDSAMYFCASLYRGFGTQYFGPGTRLLVL.